This TCR beta chain was retrieved from a study of cytomegalovirus exposure and HLA in healthy donors. Study findings and constraints: Per published reports, the classifier diagnosed cytomegalovirus status with high specificity and sensitivity. TCR beta chain V- and J-gene trimming was linked, in a later analysis, to a missense variant in DCLRE1C.

To note about this clone: Its cognate antigen is unknown.

In nominal health when sampled, donors likely had unrecorded immune exposures nonetheless. In the PCR, 60 Vbeta and 13 Jbeta primers were used. Assay: immunoSEQ multiplex PCR; the TCRdb copy retains only in-frame clones and omits some. The repertoire has around 28,000 clones, more than 75% of them found once; the top ten carry under 3%. Sequencing was done on a sample of PBMCs. The origin of this receptor is a boy between 10 and 17 years old in good health and CMV-seronegative.

The CDR3 here is CASSPNQQGNNSPLHF. CDR3 DNA sequence: TGTGCCAGCAGTCCGAACCAACAGGGGAATAATTCACCCCTCCACTTT. V usage is TRBV6-6 and J usage is TRBJ1-6, with 7 nucleotides matching TRBD1. Trimming took 5 bases from V and 5 from J; bases not matched to a gene: 9. The CDR3 consists of 16 residues. Germline lookup yields CDR1 MNHNY and CDR2 SVGAGI (reference sequence).